These 28 T cell receptor beta chains originate from one sample sequenced in a study of CD8 T cell repertoires and HIV-1 epitope variants. Generated by immunoSEQ multiplex PCR, the TCRdb table keeps only in-frame clones and is missing some. The sample has approximately 5,200 clones; 55% to 75% are singletons. For these TCRs, the target antigens are not known. Sequencing used cultured CD8+ T cells derived from PBMCs. These receptors were collected from a male donor with HIV.

The V and J genes are TRBV4-3 and TRBJ2-3; 8 positions match TRBD1. This CDR3 spans 15 amino acids. V lost 4 bases, J lost 2 bases, and 5 bases stayed unmatched. The V gene's germline CDR1 is LGHNA and CDR2 YSLEER. The CDR3 spells CASSLRTGITDTQYF. The CDR3 bases are TGCGCCAGCAGCCTCCGGACAGGGATCACAGATACGCAGTATTTT.

The chain combines TRBV5-4 with TRBJ2-5; TRBD1 might be the D (6 bases). Trimming stripped 3 bases from V and 3 bases from J, with 9 bases between. Germline V lookup: CDR1 SGHNT, CDR2 YYREEE (reference sequence). This CDR3 has 13 amino acids. Here the CDR3 reads CASSYRTEETQYF. Written as DNA, the CDR3 is TGTGCCAGCAGCTACAGGACAGAAGAGACCCAGTACTTC.

A remark on this clone: Relative to the germline gene, one junction end is altered; a read error may explain this. Other DNA sequences of this sample code for an identical CDR3. The chain joins TRBV19 to TRBJ1-6, with D possibly being TRBD1 (5 bases). The CDR3 length is 14 residues. Germline lookup yields CDR1 LNHDA and CDR2 SQIVND (reference sequence). The chain's CDR3 is CATCPGLGNSPLHF. CDR3 DNA sequence: TGCGCCACCTGCCCAGGGCTTGGAAATTCACCCCTCCACTTT.

This clone appeared a few times. The rearrangement joins TRBV27 to TRBJ2-1; TRBD2 might be the D (6 bases). Germline V gene lookup returns CDR1 MNHEY and CDR2 SMNVEV (reference sequence). The CDR3 consists of 15 residues. Trimming cost V 5 bases and J 6 bases, with 17 bases left between them. CDR3 amino acids: CASSDASAGSNEQFF. CDR3 sequence (DNA): TGTGCCAGCAGTGATGCTAGCGCTGGATCCAATGAGCAGTTCTTC.

In its sample, this clone was seen a few times. The J gene is TRBJ2-1, the V gene TRBV7-9; tentatively, D is TRBD2 (6 bases). The CDR3 consists of 13 residues. V was clipped by 5 bases and J by 7 bases, with 12 bases between them. Per germline, CDR1 SEHNR and CDR2 FQNEAQ (reference sequence). CDR3 sequence: CASSHGTENEQFF. For the CDR3, the DNA is TGTGCCAGCAGCCACGGGACTGAGAATGAGCAGTTCTTC.

This rearrangement joins TRBV7-3 to TRBJ2-3, with 14 positions matching TRBD2. Germline CDR1 reads SGHTA; CDR2 reads FQGTGA. The CDR3 has 21 amino acids. The V segment lost 4 bases and the J segment 3 bases; nucleotides outside the gene matches: 18. The CDR3 reads CASSCPAYGLAGGGETDTQYF. The DNA of the CDR3 is TGTGCCAGCAGCTGTCCGGCCTATGGACTAGCGGGGGGTGGAGAGACAGATACGCAGTATTTT. The full variable domain, in which reference TRBV7-3 and TRBJ2-3 provide the parts outside the CDR3, is GAGVSQTPSNKVTEKGKYVELRCDPISGHTALYWYRQSLGQGPEFLIYFQGTGAADDSGLPNDRFFAVRPEGSVSTLKIQRTERGDSAVYLCASSCPAYGLAGGGETDTQYFGPGTRLTVL.

The chain couples TRBV6-5 to TRBJ2-7; D is possibly TRBD1 (5 bases). V lost 4 bases and J 2 bases, leaving 6 bases between the germline ends. Germline CDR1 MNHEY, CDR2 SVGAGI. This CDR3 contains 12 residues. CDR3: CASSSQAYEQYF. In DNA form, the CDR3 reads TGTGCCAGCAGTTCACAGGCCTACGAGCAGTACTTC.

The V and J genes are TRBV2 and TRBJ2-2; 7 bases map to TRBD2. The CDR3 loop spans 17 amino acids. V shed 3 bases, J shed 4 bases, and the junction held 11 bases outside the gene matches. Germline values: CDR1 SNHLY, CDR2 FYNNEI. Here the CDR3 reads CASSDLLGGIGTGELFF. The CDR3 bases are TGTGCCAGCAGTGACCTGCTGGGGGGGATAGGCACCGGGGAGCTGTTTTTT.

J is TRBJ2-7 and V is TRBV6-1; D remains unclear. The CDR3 sequence is 15 residues long. Trimming removed 0 bases at V and 3 bases at J, with 12 bases between. Germline CDR1 is MNHNS and CDR2 is SASEGT. The CDR3 DNA reads as TGTGCCAGCAGTGAAGCGGTTGGCAGTCTCTACGAGCAGTACTTC. This codes for CASSEAVGSLYEQYF.

CDR3 region: CASSRVQGETEAFF. In DNA form, the CDR3 reads TGTGCCAGCAGTCGAGTCCAGGGGGAGACTGAAGCTTTCTTT. This chain joins TRBV13 and TRBJ1-1; 7 bases align to TRBD1. With V trimmed by 6 bases and J by 5 bases, 9 bases remained unmatched. CDR1 and CDR2 (germline): PRHDT, FYEKMQ (reference sequence). The CDR3 is made up of 14 amino acids.

V gene TRBV4-2 combines with J gene TRBJ2-7, with 14 bases identical to TRBD2. Trimming took 2 bases from V and 3 from J; bases not matched to a gene: 3. This CDR3 comprises 16 residues. Germline V gene data show CDR1 as LGHNA and CDR2 as YNFKEQ. The CDR3 sequence is CASSQRTSGGHYEQYF. The CDR3 DNA follows: TGTGCCAGCAGCCAAAGGACTAGCGGGGGGCACTACGAGCAGTACTTC.

This sequence joins TRBV5-1 and TRBJ1-3; D gene unclear. V was clipped by 0 bases and J by 0 bases, with 7 bases between them. From germline, CDR1 is SGHRS and CDR2 YFSETQ. This CDR3 spans 15 amino acids. CDR3 amino acids: CASSLDRSSGNTIYF. As DNA, the CDR3 is TGCGCCAGCAGCTTGGACCGGAGCTCTGGAAACACCATATATTTT.

The chain has TRBV6-5 and TRBJ2-1; 9 positions agree with TRBD1. Germline V gene data show CDR1 as MNHEY and CDR2 as SVGAGI. V was pared by 5 bases and J by 15 bases, with 11 bases of the junction left unmatched. This CDR3 has 13 amino acids. CDR3 DNA sequence: TGTGCCAGCAGTGACCAGACAGGGGGATTTCCGTTCTTC. Protein product: CASSDQTGGFPFF.

Turning to this clone: Other DNA sequences within the sample encode an identical CDR3. The chain joins TRBV28 to TRBJ2-7, with a possible D match to TRBD1 (5 bases). CDR3 length equals 14 residues. V was trimmed by 6 bases and J by 2 bases, leaving 14 bases between them. Germline-derived CDR1 and CDR2 are MDHEN and SYDVKM. CDR3 sequence reads: CASSWIDSPYEQYF. For the CDR3, the DNA is TGTGCCAGCAGCTGGATAGACAGTCCCTACGAGCAGTACTTC. The full variable domain, rest sourced from reference TRBV28 and TRBJ2-7, is DVKVTQSSRYLVKRTGEKVFLECVQDMDHENMFWYRQDPGLGLRLIYFSYDVKMKEKGDIPEGYSVSREKKERFSLILESASTNQTSMYLCASSWIDSPYEQYFGPGTRLTVT.

The gene calls are TRBV2 and TRBJ2-4; D not resolved. This CDR3 comprises 16 residues. Trimming cost V 3 bases and J 8 bases, with 20 bases left between them. CDR1 is SNHLY, CDR2 FYNNEI, per germline. In DNA form, the CDR3 reads TGTGCCAGCAGTGATGGATTTGGCCCCCGGATGGACATTCAGTACTTC. Its translation is CASSDGFGPRMDIQYF.

This rearrangement joins TRBV25-1 to TRBJ2-5; D might be TRBD1 (6 bases). With 2 bases removed from V and 3 bases from J, the gap between germline ends came to 10 bases. The CDR3 is made up of 14 amino acids. Germline loops: CDR1 MGHDK, CDR2 SYGVNS. In nucleotides, the CDR3 is TGTGCCAGCAGTGAACCCCGGACAGAAGAGACCCAGTACTTC. Its translation: CASSEPRTEETQYF.

The V call is TRBV29-1, the J call TRBJ1-1; D ambiguous. The CDR3 length is 14 residues. Per the germline V gene, CDR1 is SQVTM and CDR2 is ANQGSEA. Trimming took off 5 bases at V and 0 bases at J, with 13 bases between the two ends. CDR3 sequence: CSVSMEGVNTEAFF. The CDR3 nucleotides read TGCAGCGTTTCGATGGAGGGAGTGAACACTGAAGCTTTCTTT.

The V and J genes are TRBV27 and TRBJ2-5; maybe TRBD1 (6 bases). This CDR3 is built from 15 residues. Trimming cost V 3 bases and J 4 bases, with 15 bases left between them. Germline loops: CDR1 MNHEY, CDR2 SMNVEV (reference sequence). The CDR3 region is CASSLSTGMGETQYF. The CDR3 DNA follows: TGTGCCAGCAGTTTGTCTACAGGGATGGGAGAGACCCAGTACTTC.

The chain carries TRBV19 and TRBJ1-2; D is ambiguous. Germline V CDR1 and CDR2: LNHDA, SQIVND (reference sequence). The CDR3 is 12 residues long. Trimming pared 4 bases from V and 8 bases from J, leaving 11 bases between. The CDR3 DNA reads TGTGCCAGTAGTACAGGACCGGTAGGCTACACCTTC. Protein product: CASSTGPVGYTF. The full variable domain, rest sourced from reference TRBV19 and TRBJ1-2, is DGGITQSPKYLFRKEGQNVTLSCEQNLNHDAMYWYRQDPGQGLRLIYYSQIVNDFQKGDIAEGYSVSREKKESFPLTVTSAQKNPTAFYLCASSTGPVGYTFGSGTRLTVV.

This clone was counted a few times. The rearrangement uses TRBV5-5 and TRBJ1-1; D remains unclear. CDR1 SGHKS and CDR2 YYEKEE come from the germline V gene (reference sequence). V was clipped by 4 bases and J by 5 bases, with 12 bases between them. The CDR3 covers 13 residues. The CDR3 nucleotides read TGTGCCAGCAGCGGACCCGGGAGAACTGAAGCTTTCTTT. Protein product: CASSGPGRTEAFF.

The V and J genes are TRBV7-8 and TRBJ2-5; D gene unclear. With 3 bases removed from V and 2 bases from J, the gap between germline ends came to 10 bases. CDR1 is SGHVS, CDR2 FQNEAQ, per germline. This CDR3 is built from 14 residues. CDR3 sequence (DNA): TGTGCCAGCAGCTTTGAGGAGAGTCAAGAGACCCAGTACTTC. It is translated as CASSFEESQETQYF. Supplemented by reference TRBV7-8 and TRBJ2-5, the full variable domain reads GAGVSQSPRYKVAKRGQDVALRCDPISGHVSLFWYQQALGQGPEFLTYFQNEAQLDKSGLPSDRFFAERPEGSVSTLKIQRTQQEDSAVYLCASSFEESQETQYFGPGTRLLVL.

The V and J genes are TRBV7-2 and TRBJ2-1; no definite D call. The length of the CDR3 is 13 residues. V dropped 5 bases and J dropped 9 bases, with 14 bases sitting between them. In germline, CDR1 is SGHTA, CDR2 FQGNSA. CDR3 sequence (DNA): TGTGCCAGCAGCGCCTTCTCTTCCGGTGAGCAGTTCTTC. Translation gives CASSAFSSGEQFF.

The rearrangement joins TRBV19 to TRBJ2-7; 7 bases agree with TRBD1. Germline CDR1 LNHDA, CDR2 SQIVND (reference sequence). CDR3 size: 15 residues. The V and J ends lost 1 base and 4 bases, in that order; junction bases with no gene match: 7. The CDR3 region is CASSIAQGLVYEQYF. The CDR3 nucleotides read TGTGCCAGTAGTATAGCACAGGGGTTGGTTTACGAGCAGTACTTC.

This clone came up a few times. This chain links TRBV15 with TRBJ1-1; perhaps TRBD1 as D (5 bases). The V end lost 1 base, the J end lost 2 bases, and 11 bases lay between the germline ends. Germline CDR1 is LNHNV and CDR2 is YYDKDF (reference sequence). This CDR3 spans 15 amino acids. The CDR3 coding sequence is TGTGCCACCAGCAGAGGGACATCTACTAACACTGAAGCTTTCTTT. As protein: CATSRGTSTNTEAFF.

The rearrangement uses TRBV27 and TRBJ2-3; D might be TRBD2 (6 bases). The CDR3 runs 14 residues. Germline V gene sequence: CDR1 MNHEY, CDR2 SMNVEV (reference sequence). Trimming removed 3 bases from V and 4 bases from J, with 11 bases in between. CDR3 sequence: CASSLISGADTQYF. The CDR3, as DNA: TGTGCCAGCAGTTTGATTAGCGGTGCAGATACGCAGTATTTT.

This clone was observed a handful of times. This chain uses TRBV4-1 with TRBJ2-7; 9 bases map to TRBD1. V was pared by 6 bases and J by 1 base, with 10 bases of the junction left unmatched. This CDR3 comprises 16 residues. Germline assignment: CDR1 MGHRA and CDR2 YSYEKL. CDR3 sequence reads: CASRSGPGQGSYEQYF. DNA of the CDR3: TGCGCCAGCAGGTCGGGGCCGGGACAGGGTTCCTACGAGCAGTACTTC.

The chain carries TRBV28 and TRBJ2-1, with TRBD2 matching 8 bases. V shed 5 bases and J 7 bases; nucleotides not matched to a gene: 16. In germline, CDR1 is MDHEN, CDR2 SYDVKM. CDR3 size: 17 residues. CDR3 loop: CASSATPGLGKRNEQFF. The CDR3 nucleotides are TGTGCCAGCAGTGCCACCCCGGGACTAGGGAAGCGGAATGAGCAGTTCTTC.

The rearrangement links TRBV23-1 to TRBJ2-7, with 7 bases matching TRBD1. TRBV23-1 is known as an ORF, though its function is uncertain. CDR3 length equals 16 residues. The junction had 6 bases not matched to a gene; V was cut back by 0 bases and J by 1 base. Here the CDR3 reads CASSQSKQGQSYEQYF. The DNA of the CDR3 is TGCGCCAGCAGTCAATCGAAACAGGGGCAATCCTACGAGCAGTACTTC.